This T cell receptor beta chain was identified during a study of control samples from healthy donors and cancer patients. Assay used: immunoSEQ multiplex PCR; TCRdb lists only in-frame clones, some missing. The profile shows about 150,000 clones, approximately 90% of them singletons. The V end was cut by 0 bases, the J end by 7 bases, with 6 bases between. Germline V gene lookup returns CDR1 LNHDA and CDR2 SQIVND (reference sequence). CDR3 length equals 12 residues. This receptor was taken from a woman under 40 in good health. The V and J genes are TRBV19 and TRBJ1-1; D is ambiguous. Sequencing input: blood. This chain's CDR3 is CASSIDAIEAFF. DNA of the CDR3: TGTGCCAGTAGTATAGATGCAATTGAAGCTTTCTTT.